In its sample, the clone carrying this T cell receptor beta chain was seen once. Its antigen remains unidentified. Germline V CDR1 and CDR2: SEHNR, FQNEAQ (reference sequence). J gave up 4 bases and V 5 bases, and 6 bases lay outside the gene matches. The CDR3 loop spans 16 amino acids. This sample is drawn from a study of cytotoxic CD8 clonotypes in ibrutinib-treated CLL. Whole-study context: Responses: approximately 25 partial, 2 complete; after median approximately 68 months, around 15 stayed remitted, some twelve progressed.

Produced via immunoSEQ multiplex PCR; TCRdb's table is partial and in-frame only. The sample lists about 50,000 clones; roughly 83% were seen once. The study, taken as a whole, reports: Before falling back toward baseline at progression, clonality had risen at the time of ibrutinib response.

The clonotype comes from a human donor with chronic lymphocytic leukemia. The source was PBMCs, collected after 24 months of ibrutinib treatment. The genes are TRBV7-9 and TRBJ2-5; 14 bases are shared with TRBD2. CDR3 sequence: CASSLTSGRAGETQYF. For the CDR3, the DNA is TGTGCCAGCAGCCTGACTAGCGGGAGGGCCGGAGAGACCCAGTACTTC. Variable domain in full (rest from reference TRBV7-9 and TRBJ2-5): DTGVSQNPRHKITKRGQNVTFRCDPISEHNRLYWYRQTLGQGPEFLTYFQNEAQLEKSRLLSDRFSAERPKGSFSTLEIQRTEQGDSAMYLCASSLTSGRAGETQYFGPGTRLLVL.